Described below is a single T cell receptor (beta chain) sequence and its context. Its specific antigen is unknown. No clone much larger than this one lies a single base away; base qualities are absent. Every donor in the study was a healthy Caucasian. The twin cohort consisted of three pairs of female monozygotic twins, all aged 18 to 29 years. Peripheral blood mononuclear cells were used as the source from which RNA for TCR libraries was isolated. This sample is part of a study of identical twins (dated by TCRdb to 2015 to 2016). Regarding the research as a whole: The study deep-sequenced TCR alpha and beta repertoires from monozygotic twins, unrelated adults of various ages and cord blood to test whether fetal clonotypes persist. Replicate twin experiments were performed at different times using different library preparation protocols to rule out contamination.

Results and caveats for the whole study, not just this receptor: Excess twin sharing in beta out-of-frame sequences was weaker because fewer shared sequences lowered the signal-to-noise ratio. Fewer insertions were carried by abundant cord blood beta clonotypes, a similar but weaker trend appeared in young adult naive repertoires, and no such trend appeared in memory repertoires. Out-of-frame TCR alpha sharing in monozygotic twins was systematically underestimated by recombination models, whereas sharing between unrelated individuals was in agreement with the recombination models. Compared with coincidental sharing between unrelated individuals, out-of-frame TCR alpha sequences shared between twins showed an excess of sequences with low generation probability. Zero-insertion analyses could be partly confounded by invariant T cells such as MAIT and iNKT, though diverse VJ usage argued against such confounding for most clonotypes. Conclusions relied on cross-sectional statistical analysis, since the same donors could not be followed over many years.

The library was obtained by 5' RACE. The sequencer listed for this sample is Illumina HiSeq 2000. A universal primer binding site was introduced by template switching, and a unique molecular identifier was present in the final cDNA, enabling accurate counting of TCR cDNA molecules. Specific primers in the conserved constant-segment region were used to synthesize first-strand cDNA for the TCR alpha and beta chains. Each cDNA library was double barcoded, with a SMART-Mk sample barcode plus Illumina barcodes, to control for contamination. TruSeq adapter sequences and Illumina sample barcodes were added in two successive PCR steps. Sequencing of the TCR alpha and beta cDNA libraries was done on the Illumina HiSeq platform using custom primers. Per the original workflow: MiGEC was used to process raw reads and extract unique molecular identifiers, and MiXCR was used to find CDR3 positions. For each individual, recombination models were inferred using an EM algorithm with the repgenHMM and IGoR tools. Shared clonotype analysis was performed with the tcR package in R, normalizing sharing by the product of cloneset sizes. To study raw recombination free of thymic and clonal selection effects, out-of-frame nonproductive sequences were analyzed. TCRdb reprocessed the public reads (quality trimming at Q25 with fastp, clone calling with MiXCR) and kept in-frame beta chains. Rows matching on CDR3 protein sequence are summarized as one entry with the most common DNA and genes. The V and J calls shown here were made by TCRdb, not taken from the authors' results. The sample table lists roughly 720,000 distinct CDR3 sequences, around a sixth of them with a count of one. Of the sample, about 12% falls within the top ten clones.

V is shortened by 7 bases, J by 0 bases, and the region joining them spans 12 bases. The CDR3 contains 14 residues, cysteine and phenylalanine counted. The entry retains the CDR3 DNA only, 42 bases that are in frame from base 1. CDR1 is given as MGHDK and CDR2 as SYGVNS, both from the germline V gene. This sample also belongs to another study, concerning T cells expressing NK-cell markers. The second study, in turn, reports: In sorted CD3+CD56+NKG2C+, CD3+CD56+NKG2C- and CD3+CD56-NKG2C+ T-cell subsets from several donors, TCR beta-chain repertoires were profiled. Of the eight sequenced donors, seven were found to be HCMV-seropositive and one was found to be HCMV-seronegative. To restrict sorting to alphabetaTCR-expressing T cells, an anti-gammadeltaTCR antibody was added in several experiments. For roughly six donors, the dominant CD3+CD56+NKG2C+ clonotypes were among the top 10 CD8+ clonotypes and accounted for about 1.0-8% of CD8+ T cells. Those dominant clonotypes were again the most abundant among CD3+CD56-NKG2C+ cells in a few donors, at roughly 28.3-60.1%. It remained unclear whether the expanded NKG2C-expressing T cell clones were specific for HCMV antigens. The study sequenced eight donors, all healthy volunteers chosen at random: three men and five women. A commercial ELISA kit detecting HCMV-specific IgG in serum was used to determine HCMV serostatus. For five or six donors, unsorted PBMC were also used to sequence bulk peripheral blood T-cell repertoires. MIGEC was used to demultiplex reads and group the reads by UMI, and MiTCR was used to assemble and quantify clonotypes. Only TCR cDNA sequences supported by at least two reads were kept to exclude erroneous sequences. The tcR package was used for downstream repertoire analysis, with clonotypes matched between fractions based on CDR3 nucleotide sequence plus V segment. VDJmatch was used to annotate antigen specificity against VDJdb, with one amino acid substitution in CDR3 allowed.

The sample was PBMCs. Here the chain combines TRBV25-1 and TRBJ1-2, with an unclear D gene assignment. This receptor was identified in a woman aged 18-29 years in good health. The CDR3 reads CASIEGGSNYGYTF. The DNA sequence follows: TGTGCCAGCATTGAGGGCGGATCTAACTATGGCTACACCTTC.